The clone carrying this T cell receptor (beta chain) has just a few counts. The antigen is not known. The germline CDR1 and CDR2 sequences are LNHDA and SQIVND (reference sequence). The V segment lost 11 bases and the J segment 3 bases; nucleotides outside the gene matches: 11. This CDR3 has 17 residues. Assay: immunoSEQ multiplex PCR; the TCRdb copy retains only in-frame clones and omits some. The table lists more than 10,000 clones, about 85% of them singletons. The data belong to a study of T cells in localized non-small cell lung cancer. Study-level points and caveats: Sequence data derive from only one tumor region, so heterogeneity remains possible. Adjacent lung was found to contain a median approximately 62 of the top 100 tumor clones.

V and J are TRBV19 and TRBJ2-2; 14 positions agree with TRBD2. The sample consisted of peripheral blood, taken before any cancer treatment. This clonotype was obtained from a male donor at least 60 years old with stage III lung adenocarcinoma. In nucleotides, the CDR3 is TGTGCCGCCTCCCAGACTAGCGGGAGGGGATACACCGGGGAGCTGTTTTTT. Translating gives CAASQTSGRGYTGELFF.